Each of the 18 T cell receptor beta chains below was sequenced from the same sample in a study of blood T cell repertoires in COVID-19. Clones were sequenced by immunoSEQ multiplex PCR, and TCRdb holds only the in-frame ones, with some missing. The profile shows approximately 180,000 clones, roughly 80% of them singletons. The sample taken for sequencing was peripheral blood. These receptors were collected from a woman at least 80 years old with COVID-19, enrolled during active disease.

The chain joins TRBV30 to TRBJ1-2; D unresolved. V was trimmed by 5 bases and J by 7 bases, leaving 32 bases between them. Per germline, CDR1 GTSNPN and CDR2 SVGIG (reference sequence). This CDR3 region has 18 residues. Here the CDR3 DNA reads TGTGCCTGGGGAGGGCAGACTCGAATATTCGCGGCCCGCCGTGGCTACACCTTC. Encoded protein: CAWGGQTRIFAARRGYTF.

The rearrangement uses TRBV15 and TRBJ2-7, with D maybe TRBD1 (6 bases). This CDR3 contains 19 residues. CDR1 LNHNV and CDR2 YYDKDF come from the germline V gene (reference sequence). Trimming pared 3 bases from V and 5 bases from J, leaving 29 bases between. The CDR3 nucleotides are TGTGCCACCAGCAGGGAGGATCCGGGACAACCCCTCGTCGTCCACGAGCAGTACTTC. Translating gives CATSREDPGQPLVVHEQYF.

The chain has TRBV6-1 and TRBJ2-7; 7 bases fit TRBD2. The CDR3 covers 15 residues. Per germline, CDR1 MNHNS and CDR2 SASEGT. The J segment lost 6 bases and the V segment lost 3 bases, leaving 11 bases of the junction unmatched. The CDR3 reads CASSDLSGMNGEQYF. The CDR3 DNA reads TGTGCCAGCAGTGATCTAAGCGGGATGAACGGCGAGCAGTACTTC.

This chain joins TRBV3-1 (or the pseudogene TRBV3-2) and TRBJ2-3; TRBD2 aligns across 10 bases. This CDR3 is 15 amino acids long. Germline values: CDR1 LGHDT, CDR2 YNNKEL (reference sequence). V gave up 2 bases and J gave up 6 bases; unmatched junction bases: 5. The CDR3: CASSQLAGGVDTQYF. DNA for the CDR3: TGTGCCAGCAGCCAATTAGCGGGAGGAGTGGATACGCAGTATTTT.

The genes are TRBV15 and TRBJ2-2, with D unclear. Germline V gives CDR1 LNHNV, CDR2 YYDKDF (reference sequence). Trimming shortened V by 0 bases and J by 6 bases, and 11 bases separated the two germline ends. CDR3 length: 15 residues. The CDR3 is CATSRDEVVPGELFF. The CDR3 DNA is TGTGCCACCAGCAGAGATGAGGTCGTACCCGGGGAGCTGTTTTTT. Drawing the rest from reference TRBV15 and TRBJ2-2, the complete variable domain is DAMVIQNPRYQVTQFGKPVTLSCSQTLNHNVMYWYQQKSSQAPKLLFHYYDKDFNNEADTPDNFQSRRPNTSFCFLDIRSPGLGDTAMYLCATSRDEVVPGELFFGEGSRLTVL.

The V call is TRBV15, the J call TRBJ1-2; D is ambiguous. Trimming removed 3 bases from V and 7 bases from J, with 12 bases in between. From germline, CDR1 is LNHNV and CDR2 YYDKDF (reference sequence). The CDR3 spans 13 residues. CDR3 in amino acids: CATSRTRTVGYTF. As DNA, the CDR3 is TGTGCCACCAGCAGGACCCGGACTGTTGGCTACACCTTC.

V usage is TRBV7-8 and J usage is TRBJ2-1; 9 bases line up with TRBD2. CDR1 is SGHVS and CDR2 is FQNEAQ in the germline V gene. This CDR3 has 18 amino acids. The V segment lost 9 bases and the J segment 5 bases; nucleotides outside the gene matches: 20. The CDR3 DNA reads TGTGCCAGTGCAAAGCGGACAACCGGACTAGCGCAGAACAATGAGCAGTTCTTC. Translation gives CASAKRTTGLAQNNEQFF.

The chain uses TRBV28 and TRBJ2-3; 9 bases agree with TRBD2. CDR3 size: 15 residues. V was pared by 3 bases and J by 3 bases, with 4 bases of the junction left unmatched. The germline V gene encodes CDR1 MDHEN and CDR2 SYDVKM. The CDR3 DNA reads as TGTGCCAGCAGTTTTAGCGGGAGTGGGACAGATACGCAGTATTTT. Protein sequence: CASSFSGSGTDTQYF.

This clone came up once. This chain links TRBV19 with TRBJ2-3; TRBD2 aligns across 11 bases. From germline, CDR1 is LNHDA and CDR2 SQIVND (reference sequence). V dropped 7 bases and J dropped 4; count of bases not matched to a gene: 10. The CDR3 has 16 amino acids. The CDR3 DNA reads as TGTGCCAGTACCCCCCGTACTAGCGGGAGCCCAGATACGCAGTATTTT. Its protein is CASTPRTSGSPDTQYF.

J is TRBJ1-2 and V is TRBV18, with 7 positions matching TRBD1. The J segment lost 10 bases and the V segment lost 1 base, leaving 9 bases of the junction unmatched. The CDR3 extends over 14 amino acids. The germline V gene encodes CDR1 KGHSH and CDR2 LQKENI. The CDR3 sequence: CASSPRGGLSDYTF. The DNA of the CDR3 is TGTGCCAGCTCACCACGAGGGGGCTTATCGGACTACACCTTC.

The chain combines TRBV6-5 with TRBJ1-1, with D maybe TRBD1 (5 bases). Per germline, CDR1 MNHEY and CDR2 SVGAGI. The CDR3 extends over 14 amino acids. V lost 4 bases to trimming and J lost 5 bases, with 14 bases between them. The CDR3 DNA follows: TGTGCCAGCAGTTCCTTGGGGCCCCATACTGAAGCTTTCTTT. It encodes CASSSLGPHTEAFF.

The table lists this clone with a few counts. This same CDR3 is encoded by further DNA sequences in the sample. This rearrangement joins TRBV19 to TRBJ1-5; D unclear. V was clipped by 5 bases and J by 3 bases, with 11 bases between them. The CDR3 length is 14 residues. Germline V gives CDR1 LNHDA, CDR2 SQIVND (reference sequence). CDR3 bases: TGTGCCAGTAGTCCCCAGGTTTCCAATCAGCCCCAGCATTTT. This translates into CASSPQVSNQPQHF.

The gene calls are TRBV4-2 and TRBJ2-1, with TRBD2 matching 9 bases. The V gene's germline CDR1 is LGHNA and CDR2 YNFKEQ. The CDR3 loop spans 15 amino acids. V gave up 1 base and J gave up 7 bases; unmatched junction bases: 5. CDR3 sequence: CASSQGGGRGNEQFF. CDR3 in DNA: TGTGCCAGCAGCCAAGGGGGCGGGAGGGGGAATGAGCAGTTCTTC.

The chain carries TRBV7-2 and TRBJ2-3; D remains unclear. The V and J ends lost 3 bases and 7 bases respectively, with 14 bases between them. CDR1 and CDR2 (germline): SGHTA, FQGNSA. There are 14 residues in the CDR3. The CDR3 loop reads CASSFASPENTQYF. The DNA for the CDR3 is TGTGCCAGCAGCTTTGCATCTCCAGAAAATACGCAGTATTTT.

The chain carries TRBV27 and TRBJ1-1, with 8 positions matching TRBD1. From germline, CDR1 is MNHEY and CDR2 SMNVEV (reference sequence). The V and J ends lost 6 bases and 5 bases, in that order; junction bases with no gene match: 5. The CDR3 totals 13 residues. This CDR3 is CASSLRGRTEAFF. For the CDR3, the DNA is TGTGCCAGCAGCCTCAGGGGGCGGACTGAAGCTTTCTTT.

This clone was counted a single time. The rearrangement joins TRBV5-1 to TRBJ2-7; weak D call: TRBD2 (5 bases). This CDR3 is built from 14 residues. Trimming shortened V by 4 bases and J by 7 bases, and 18 bases separated the two germline ends. CDR1 and CDR2 (germline): SGHRS, YFSETQ. The CDR3 DNA sequence: TGCGCCAGCAGCGGGGTGGACTTATCTCTGGAGCAGTACTTC. It specifies CASSGVDLSLEQYF.

The rearrangement uses TRBV6-5 and TRBJ1-2; tentatively, D is TRBD1 (5 bases). Germline CDR1 is MNHEY and CDR2 is SVGAGI. With 7 bases removed from V and 4 bases from J, the gap between germline ends came to 13 bases. The CDR3 loop spans 13 amino acids. The chain's CDR3 is CASKSGASYGYTF. CDR3 coding DNA: TGTGCCAGCAAATCTGGGGCCAGCTATGGCTACACCTTC.

The CDR3 DNA reads as TGTGCCAGCAGCGTGAGTGTAAGGAGAAGTGAAAAACTGTTTTTT. Protein: CASSVSVRRSEKLFF. V and J are TRBV9 and TRBJ1-4, with unresolved D. This CDR3 region has 15 residues. Trimming shortened V by 2 bases and J by 7 bases, and 15 bases separated the two germline ends. CDR1 is SGDLS and CDR2 is YYNGEE in the germline V gene.